Listed below are T cell receptor beta chains from one sample, sequenced in a study of lymphopenia after photon versus proton radiotherapy. Measured with immunoSEQ multiplex PCR; TCRdb has only the in-frame clones, and not every one. The table records some 70,000 clones, more than 75% of them present only once. The input for sequencing was peripheral blood, taken from a patient treated with proton-based radiotherapy. These receptors all come from a man older than 75 with esophageal cancer. Both conserved end residues are part of each CDR3. A D gene is named only where the DNA matches it firmly. Clone size appears in some rows only: once, few, many, or a class for an expanded clone.

DNA: TGTGCCAGCAGCTACCGGGACAGGCAATACGAGCAGTACTTC
CDR3: CASSYRDRQYEQYF
V: TRBV25-1
D: TRBD1
size: .
J: TRBJ2-7

DNA: TGTGCCAGCAGTGTTGGAGGGGGCGACGGTCAGCCCCAGCATTTT
CDR3: CASSVGGGDGQPQHF
V: TRBV2
D: TRBD1
size: .
J: TRBJ1-5

DNA: TGTGCCAGCAGCCAGTTAGGGACAGGGCATGGCTACACCTTC
CDR3: CASSQLGTGHGYTF
V: TRBV4-2
D: TRBD1
size: .
J: TRBJ1-2

DNA: TGTGCCAGCAGTGAACCGAAGTCCTACGAGCAGTACTTC
CDR3: CASSEPKSYEQYF
V: TRBV2
D: .
size: .
J: TRBJ2-7

DNA: TGTGCCAGCAGCTTTATCAGGGGGAATGAAAAACTGTTTTTT
CDR3: CASSFIRGNEKLFF
V: TRBV5-8
D: TRBD1
size: .
J: TRBJ1-4

DNA: TGTGCCAGCAGCCCCATAGGGACAGACTACGAGCAGTACTTC
CDR3: CASSPIGTDYEQYF
V: TRBV7-2
D: TRBD1
size: .
J: TRBJ2-7

DNA: TGTGCCAGCAGTTCAGATAGCATCTCCGGGGCCAACGTCCTGACTTTC
CDR3: CASSSDSISGANVLTF
V: TRBV6-5
D: .
size: .
J: TRBJ2-6

DNA: TGTGCCAGCAGCTTAGGGGGGGGTGTTAATGAAAAACTGTTTTTT
CDR3: CASSLGGGVNEKLFF
V: TRBV7-2
D: .
size: .
J: TRBJ1-4

DNA: TGTGCCAGCAGCCCATACAGGGGTGACGAGCAGTACTTC
CDR3: CASSPYRGDEQYF
V: TRBV6-1
D: TRBD1
size: once
J: TRBJ2-7

DNA: TGCGCCACCTTGACAGGGGTACACGAGCAGTACTTC
CDR3: CATLTGVHEQYF
V: TRBV10-2
D: TRBD1
size: .
J: TRBJ2-7

DNA: TGTGCCAGCAGTGAAGGGGGCTTGGGCCCCTTCGCCTACAATGAGCAGTTCTTC
CDR3: CASSEGGLGPFAYNEQFF
V: TRBV2
D: .
size: .
J: TRBJ2-1

DNA: TGTGCCAGCAGAGAGGGGACTAGCGGAGCCTACGAGCAGTACTTC
CDR3: CASREGTSGAYEQYF
V: TRBV5-4
D: TRBD2
size: .
J: TRBJ2-7

DNA: TGTGCCAGCAGCTTTAGAAGCGGCTCCTACAATGAGCAGTTCTTC
CDR3: CASSFRSGSYNEQFF
V: TRBV11-2
D: .
size: .
J: TRBJ2-1

DNA: TGTGCCAGCAGCCCGGGGACAGGGATCTCCTACGAGCAGTACTTC
CDR3: CASSPGTGISYEQYF
V: TRBV5-4
D: TRBD1
size: .
J: TRBJ2-7

DNA: TGTGCCAGCAGCCCTAGGGGCAGGGGGCACACTGAAGCTTTCTTT
CDR3: CASSPRGRGHTEAFF
V: TRBV5-8
D: TRBD1
size: .
J: TRBJ1-1

DNA: TGTGCCAGTAGCGCTAGCGGGGGTTCCTACGAGCAGTACTTC
CDR3: CASSASGGSYEQYF
V: TRBV19
D: TRBD2
size: once
J: TRBJ2-7

DNA: TGTGCCAGCAGCTTAGTCACAGAAGGCGGTTCACCCCTCCACTTT
CDR3: CASSLVTEGGSPLHF
V: TRBV7-2
D: .
size: .
J: TRBJ1-6

DNA: TGCGCCAGCAGCACTGGGCCTGGGTCCTACGAGCAGTACTTC
CDR3: CASSTGPGSYEQYF
V: TRBV5-1
D: .
size: .
J: TRBJ2-7

DNA: TGTGCCTGGACCCCGAAGGGGGCGCCGATTTACGAGCAGTACTTC
CDR3: CAWTPKGAPIYEQYF
V: TRBV30
D: TRBD1
size: few
J: TRBJ2-7

DNA: TGTGCCAGCACGGACAGAATCCTAGCCAAAAACATTCAGTACTTC
CDR3: CASTDRILAKNIQYF
V: TRBV2
D: .
size: .
J: TRBJ2-4

DNA: TGCGCCAGCAGCCCACCGACAGGTCGAGCCACCGGGGAGCTGTTTTTT
CDR3: CASSPPTGRATGELFF
V: TRBV5-1
D: .
size: .
J: TRBJ2-2

DNA: TGTGCCAGCACCCTGACTAGGGGGAACACCGGGGAGCTGTTTTTT
CDR3: CASTLTRGNTGELFF
V: TRBV2
D: .
size: few
J: TRBJ2-2

DNA: TGTGCCTGGAGTGTACGTAGGGCGGAGACCCAGTACTTC
CDR3: CAWSVRRAETQYF
V: TRBV30
D: .
size: .
J: TRBJ2-5

DNA: TGTGCCAGCAGCCAAGATCTGGCTACAGAGAACACTGAAGCTTTCTTT
CDR3: CASSQDLATENTEAFF
V: TRBV4-2
D: .
size: .
J: TRBJ1-1

DNA: TGTGCCAGCAGCTTATCGGCGGGAGTCGAGCAGTACTTC
CDR3: CASSLSAGVEQYF
V: TRBV7-2
D: TRBD2
size: few
J: TRBJ2-7

DNA: TGTGCCAGCGGCCCTTATAGCGGGACGTGGGAGCAGTTCTTC
CDR3: CASGPYSGTWEQFF
V: TRBV9
D: TRBD2
size: .
J: TRBJ2-1

DNA: TGTGCCAGCTCACCAGGACAGATGAACTCACCCCTCCACTTT
CDR3: CASSPGQMNSPLHF
V: TRBV18
D: .
size: .
J: TRBJ1-6

DNA: TGTGCCTGGAGTGTAAGTGGAAATAGCAATCAGCCCCAGCATTTT
CDR3: CAWSVSGNSNQPQHF
V: TRBV30
D: .
size: .
J: TRBJ1-5

DNA: TGTGCCAGCAGCCAAGTACAGGCCGGGGAGCAGTACTTC
CDR3: CASSQVQAGEQYF
V: TRBV14
D: .
size: .
J: TRBJ2-5

DNA: TGTGCCATCAGTGACGTCGACAGGGGCCCAGATACGCAGTATTTT
CDR3: CAISDVDRGPDTQYF
V: TRBV10-3
D: TRBD1
size: .
J: TRBJ2-3

DNA: TGTGCCAGCAGCCCTAAAGGCGGGTTTTCCCTCACAGATACGCAGTATTTT
CDR3: CASSPKGGFSLTDTQYF
V: TRBV7-9
D: .
size: .
J: TRBJ2-3

DNA: TGTGCCAGCAGTGAATTAAAGGGTTACAAAGATACGCAGTATTTT
CDR3: CASSELKGYKDTQYF
V: TRBV25-1
D: .
size: .
J: TRBJ2-3

DNA: TGTGCCAGCTCTCCCGGGACAGGGGGGTACTACGAGCAGTACTTC
CDR3: CASSPGTGGYYEQYF
V: TRBV18
D: TRBD1
size: .
J: TRBJ2-7

DNA: TGTGCCAGCAGCGGAGGGGTCGGGGTTGGCTATGGCTACACCTTC
CDR3: CASSGGVGVGYGYTF
V: TRBV6-5
D: .
size: .
J: TRBJ1-2

DNA: TGTGCCAGCAGTACTACAGCATACTATGGCTACACCTTC
CDR3: CASSTTAYYGYTF
V: TRBV2
D: .
size: .
J: TRBJ1-2

DNA: TGTGCCAGCAGTTCTGGGGGACGGACTGAAGCTTTCTTT
CDR3: CASSSGGRTEAFF
V: TRBV6-1
D: .
size: once
J: TRBJ1-1

DNA: TGCGCCAGCAGTGACCGGGACGGACACACAGATACGCAGTATTTT
CDR3: CASSDRDGHTDTQYF
V: TRBV10-1
D: .
size: .
J: TRBJ2-3

DNA: TGTGCCAGCAGAGTGGGGGGCGGGCCCCTCTTAGGGGCCCAGTACTTC
CDR3: CASRVGGGPLLGAQYF
V: TRBV5-4
D: .
size: .
J: TRBJ2-5

DNA: TGTGCCAGCAGCTTAGGTTGGACAGGGGGCTTCGAGCAGTACTTC
CDR3: CASSLGWTGGFEQYF
V: TRBV7-8
D: TRBD1
size: .
J: TRBJ2-7

DNA: TGTGCCAGCAGGCAACGGATGGCCAGCTCCTACGAGCAGTACTTC
CDR3: CASRQRMASSYEQYF
V: TRBV6-6
D: .
size: .
J: TRBJ2-7